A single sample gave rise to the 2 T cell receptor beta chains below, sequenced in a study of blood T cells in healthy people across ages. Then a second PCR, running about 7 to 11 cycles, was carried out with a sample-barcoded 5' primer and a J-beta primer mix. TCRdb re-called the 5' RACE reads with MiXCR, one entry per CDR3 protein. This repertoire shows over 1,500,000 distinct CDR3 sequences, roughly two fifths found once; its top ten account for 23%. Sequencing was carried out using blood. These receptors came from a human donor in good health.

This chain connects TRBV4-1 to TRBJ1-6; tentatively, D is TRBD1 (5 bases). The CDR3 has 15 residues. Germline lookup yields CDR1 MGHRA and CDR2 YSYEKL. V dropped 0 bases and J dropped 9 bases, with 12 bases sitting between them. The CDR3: CASSQDPGFGSPLHF. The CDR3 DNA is TGCGCCAGCAGCCAAGACCCAGGGTTTGGTTCACCCCTCCACTTT.

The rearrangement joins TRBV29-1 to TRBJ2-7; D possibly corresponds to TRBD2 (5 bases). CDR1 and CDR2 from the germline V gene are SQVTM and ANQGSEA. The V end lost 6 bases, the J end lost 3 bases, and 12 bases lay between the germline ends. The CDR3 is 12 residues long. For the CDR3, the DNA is TGCAGCGTCGGGCGCAGCGGCTACGAGCAGTACTTC. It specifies CSVGRSGYEQYF.